The next 18 T cell receptor beta chains were all read from a single sample in a study of breast tumors, draining lymph nodes, adjacent tissues (dated by TCRdb to 2015 to 2016). The library was built by means of multiplex PCR. The sequencing machine was an Illumina HiSeq 2000. In-frame beta chains were kept once TCRdb had trimmed the public reads at Q25 with fastp and called clones with MiXCR. Records with the same CDR3 protein are collapsed into one entry carrying the most frequent genes and DNA. Present in this sample are roughly 100,000 distinct CDR3 sequences, around 30% of which were seen just once. Approximately 5% of the sample rests with the top ten. The axillary draining lymph nodes of breast cancer patients were the source of the lymph node samples. Sequencing used axillary lymph node tissue. Receptor source: a female donor with breast cancer. Some clones in this sample may be carry-over from other donors' samples.

This clonotype was counted at least ten times. The genes are TRBV7-9 and TRBJ1-5; TRBD1 matches 7 bases. V gave up 5 bases and J gave up 2 bases; unmatched junction bases: 6. Per the germline V gene, CDR1 is SEHNR and CDR2 is FQNEAQ (reference sequence). The CDR3 is 15 amino acids. The CDR3 spells CASSPTTGGNQPQHF. The CDR3 bases are TGTGCCAGCAGCCCCACTACAGGGGGCAATCAGCCCCAGCATTTT.

In this sample, this clonotype turned up many times. The chain recombines TRBV5-8 with TRBJ2-7; D remains unclear. Deletions cut 1 base from V and 6 bases from J, with 8 bases between. The CDR3 has 12 amino acids. Germline lookup yields CDR1 SGHTS and CDR2 YDEGEE. The DNA for the CDR3 is TGTGCCAGCAGCTTGAACCGGGTCGAGCAGTACTTC. It specifies CASSLNRVEQYF.

At least ten counts were recorded for this clonotype. This chain joins TRBV7-9 and TRBJ2-1; TRBD1 matches 8 bases. Germline CDR1 is SEHNR and CDR2 is FQNEAQ (reference sequence). This CDR3 is 15 amino acids long. J lost 5 bases, V lost 2 bases, and 5 bases had no gene match. For the CDR3, the DNA is TGTGCCAGCAGCTTACACAGGGGGACGAACAATGAGCAGTTCTTC. Translation: CASSLHRGTNNEQFF.

This clonotype has a count of ten or more. The CDR3 region has the DNA TGCAGCTCCTCCCTAGTTGGAGAGCAGTTCTTC. Protein: CSSSLVGEQFF. The chain has TRBV29-1 and TRBJ2-1; D is uncertain. This CDR3 spans 11 amino acids. Deletions cut 8 bases from V and 10 bases from J, with 15 bases between. CDR1 and CDR2 from the germline V gene are SQVTM and ANQGSEA.

This clonotype was counted between two and nine times. This chain connects TRBV6-2 or TRBV6-3 to TRBJ2-2; possibly TRBD1 or TRBD2 for D (6 bases each). The V and J ends lost 6 bases and 7 bases respectively, with 9 bases between them. Germline lookup yields CDR1 MNHEY and CDR2 SVGEGT. The CDR3 consists of 12 residues. The CDR3, as DNA: TGTGCCAGCAGCCGGGGGCACGGGGAGCTGTTTTTT. It encodes CASSRGHGELFF.

This clonotype has at least ten counts. This chain's CDR3 is CASSLGGRSYGYTF. DNA for the CDR3: TGTGCCAGCAGCTTAGGAGGACGGTCCTATGGCTACACCTTC. This chain links TRBV7-9 with TRBJ1-2, with unresolved D. The CDR3 spans 14 residues. The germline gives CDR1 SEHNR, CDR2 FQNEAQ (reference sequence). V was shortened by 1 base and J by 4 bases, with 10 bases between the two germline ends. Filled out from reference TRBV7-9 and TRBJ1-2, the complete variable domain reads DTGVSQNPRHKITKRGQNVTFRCDPISEHNRLYWYRQTLGQGPEFLTYFQNEAQLEKSRLLSDRFSAERPKGSFSTLEIQRTEQGDSAMYLCASSLGGRSYGYTFGSGTRLTVV.

The rearrangement joins TRBV29-1 to TRBJ1-2; unclear D gene. This CDR3 comprises 12 residues. Trimming took 2 bases from V and 8 from J, leaving 12 bases between them. Germline-derived CDR1 and CDR2 are SQVTM and ANQGSEA. CDR3 protein: CSVETQPRGYTF. CDR3 coding DNA: TGCAGCGTTGAAACTCAGCCACGCGGCTACACCTTC.

As concerns this clonotype: One end of the junction is discordant with germline, which a read error may explain. The rearrangement links TRBV20-1 to TRBJ2-1, with 9 bases that match TRBD2. Germline V CDR1 and CDR2: DFQATT, SNEGSKA (reference sequence). The CDR3 contains 15 residues. CDR3 residues: CSARAVAGVLNEQFF. The CDR3 DNA follows: TGCAGTGCCAGAGCGGTAGCGGGAGTGTTAAATGAGCAGTTCTTC.

This clonotype has ten or more counts. The rearrangement links TRBV12-3 or TRBV12-4 to TRBJ2-3; 8 nucleotides match TRBD2. The V and J ends lost 2 bases and 2 bases, in that order; junction bases with no gene match: 9. The CDR3 covers 17 residues. CDR3 nucleotide sequence: TGTGCCAGCAGTTTAAGCGGGGGATGGGGGCACACAGATACGCAGTATTTT. This translates into CASSLSGGWGHTDTQYF.

In its sample, this clonotype was seen many times. The rearrangement links TRBV19 to TRBJ1-2; weak D call: TRBD1 (5 bases). Germline lookup yields CDR1 LNHDA and CDR2 SQIVND (reference sequence). Trimming left V 5 bases short and J 2 bases short, with 12 bases between. There are 14 residues in the CDR3. CDR3 protein: CASSVRGLNYGYTF. As DNA, the CDR3 is TGTGCCAGTAGTGTCCGGGGCCTAAACTATGGCTACACCTTC.

Comments on this clonotype: A much larger clone is a single base away; this may be a read error. The gene calls are TRBV20-1 and TRBJ2-4, with 8 bases identical to TRBD2. V shed 5 bases, J shed 1 base, and the junction held 4 bases outside the gene matches. The CDR3 totals 14 residues. CDR1 DFQATT and CDR2 SNEGSKA come from the germline V gene (reference sequence). CDR3 DNA sequence: TGCAGTGCTGCACCGGGGGGGGCCAAAAACATTCAGTACTTC. Translating gives CSAAPGGAKNIQYF.

This sequence joins TRBV10-1 and TRBJ2-2; the D gene is possibly TRBD1 (6 bases). This CDR3 is 14 amino acids long. Trimming took 7 bases from V and 1 from J, leaving 10 bases between them. Germline lookup yields CDR1 WNHNN and CDR2 SYGVQD (reference sequence). The CDR3 loop is CASTGTKNTGELFF. DNA for the CDR3: TGCGCCAGCACCGGGACAAAGAACACCGGGGAGCTGTTTTTT.

There are many counts of this clonotype. The J gene is TRBJ2-2, the V gene TRBV4-3; D not resolved. V was trimmed by 0 bases and J by 3 bases, leaving 8 bases between them. The CDR3 runs to 15 residues. Per germline, CDR1 LGHNA and CDR2 YSLEER. CDR3 protein: CASSQEVSYTGELFF. In DNA form, the CDR3 reads TGCGCCAGCAGCCAAGAAGTAAGCTACACCGGGGAGCTGTTTTTT.

This clonotype has a count of ten or more. The chain couples TRBV20-1 to TRBJ2-5; the D is unclear. The CDR3 consists of 12 residues. The V end was cut by 3 bases, the J end by 0 bases, with 5 bases between. CDR1 DFQATT and CDR2 SNEGSKA come from the germline V gene (reference sequence). CDR3 loop: CSARGYQETQYF. CDR3 sequence (DNA): TGCAGTGCTAGGGGGTACCAAGAGACCCAGTACTTC.

This clonotype was found many times. V and J are TRBV3-1 and TRBJ1-6, with unresolved D. Trimming removed 0 bases from V and 11 bases from J, with 11 bases in between. Germline V gives CDR1 LGHDT, CDR2 YNNKEL (reference sequence). This CDR3 spans 14 amino acids. The CDR3 loop reads CASSQEQGWAPLHF. The CDR3 nucleotides are TGTGCCAGCAGCCAAGAACAAGGGTGGGCACCCCTCCACTTT.

This clonotype has only a few counts. It may be a read error: a sequence one base away is much more abundant. This chain uses TRBV6-1 with TRBJ2-5; 7 positions match TRBD2. The CDR3 has 18 residues. The V gene's germline CDR1 is MNHNS and CDR2 SASEGT. V lost 5 bases and J lost 2; bases outside the gene matches: 17. The CDR3 nucleotides are TGTGCCAGCAGTCAATATGGTCTAGCGGAAACTCCACAAGAGACCCAGTACTTC. This translates into CASSQYGLAETPQETQYF.

Ten or more counts support this clonotype. The rearrangement joins TRBV10-3 to TRBJ1-2; D gene ambiguous. Germline V gives CDR1 ENHRY, CDR2 SYGVKD. CDR3 length: 14 amino acids. Trimming removed 0 bases from V and 5 bases from J, with 10 bases in between. The CDR3 is CAISESFGGYGYTF. DNA for the CDR3: TGTGCCATCAGTGAGTCTTTCGGAGGGTATGGCTACACCTTC.

The rearrangement uses TRBV6-2 or TRBV6-3 and TRBJ2-1; weak D call: TRBD2 (6 bases). The CDR3 spans 16 residues. Trimming took 3 bases from V and 5 from J, leaving 17 bases between them. From germline, CDR1 is MNHEY and CDR2 SVGEGT. CDR3 nucleotides: TGTGCCAGCAGTTATCTTGGGGGATGGGGGGACAATGAGCAGTTCTTC. Translation: CASSYLGGWGDNEQFF.